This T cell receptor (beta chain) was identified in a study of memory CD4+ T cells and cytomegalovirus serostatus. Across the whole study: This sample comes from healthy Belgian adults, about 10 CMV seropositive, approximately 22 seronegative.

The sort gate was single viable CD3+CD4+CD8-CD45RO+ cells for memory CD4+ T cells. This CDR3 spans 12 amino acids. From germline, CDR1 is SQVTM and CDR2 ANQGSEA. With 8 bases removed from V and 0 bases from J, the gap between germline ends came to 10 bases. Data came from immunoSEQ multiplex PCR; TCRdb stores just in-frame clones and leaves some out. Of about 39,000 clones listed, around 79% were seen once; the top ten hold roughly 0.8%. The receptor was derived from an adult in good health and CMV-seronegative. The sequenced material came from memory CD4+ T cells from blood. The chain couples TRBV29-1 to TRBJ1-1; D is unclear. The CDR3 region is CSTRTVNTEAFF. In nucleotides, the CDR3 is TGCAGCACGCGGACGGTGAACACTGAAGCTTTCTTT.